This TCR beta chain was recorded in a study of blood T cell repertoires in COVID-19. Study in general: Collection of acute and convalescent COVID-19 samples took place in the United States, Italy and Spain. PBMCs, B-cell-depleted T cells, or T cells were the source of the cDNA or gDNA that made up the material.

As processed by the authors: For nucleated cells, counts were estimated from reference gene primer amplification. Data came from immunoSEQ multiplex PCR; TCRdb stores just in-frame clones and leaves some out. V, J and clone size are those of that table, while D and trimming were read from the DNA. The data contain about 83,000 clones, roughly 80% of them seen just once; the ten biggest clones take up roughly a sixth. The CDR3 sequence is 14 residues long. Germline CDR1 SGHVS, CDR2 FQNEAQ. Germline trimming cut 1 base from V and 10 bases from J; bases unmatched to any gene: 2. The TCR comes from an elderly woman with acute or convalescent COVID-19. The rearrangement joins TRBV7-8 to TRBJ2-1; 12 nucleotides line up with TRBD2. What was sequenced was peripheral blood. The DNA of the CDR3 is TGTGCCAGCAGCTTAGGGACTAGCGGGGCCGAGCAGTTCTTC. Encoded protein: CASSLGTSGAEQFF.